This entry lists 23 T cell receptor beta chains sequenced from one sample in a study of T cell responses to AZD1222 COVID-19 vaccine. Method: immunoSEQ multiplex PCR; TCRdb's copy keeps in-frame clones and lacks some. The table includes about 69,000 clones, 70% to 90% detected once. The specimen was peripheral blood, collected 28 days after the second AZD1222 dose. These receptors all come from an adult who received the AZD1222 COVID-19 vaccine.

The J gene is TRBJ1-6, the V gene TRBV5-1, with D unclear. V was cut by 1 base and J by 10 bases, with 12 bases left in between. Germline V gene lookup returns CDR1 SGHRS and CDR2 YFSETQ. The CDR3 has 14 residues. This chain's CDR3 is CASSLYRQGSPLHF. In DNA, the CDR3 is TGCGCCAGCAGCTTGTATAGGCAAGGATCACCCCTCCACTTT.

V is TRBV12-5 and J is TRBJ2-3; 10 nucleotides line up with TRBD2. The J segment lost 6 bases and the V segment lost 6 bases, leaving 15 bases of the junction unmatched. The CDR3 extends over 17 amino acids. Germline CDR1 reads LGHNT; CDR2 reads FRNRAP. The CDR3 sequence: CASGQMTSGQGWDTQYF. CDR3 DNA: TGTGCTAGTGGCCAAATGACTAGCGGGCAAGGGTGGGATACGCAGTATTTT. Full variable domain (remainder filled in from reference TRBV12-5 and TRBJ2-3): DARVTQTPRHKVTEMGQEVTMRCQPILGHNTVFWYRQTMMQGLELLAYFRNRAPLDDSGMPKDRFSAEMPDATLATLKIQPSEPRDSAVYFCASGQMTSGQGWDTQYFGPGTRLTVL.

The chain's CDR3 is CASSFSLELETQYF. In DNA, the CDR3 is TGTGCCAGCAGCTTTAGTCTGGAGTTGGAGACCCAGTACTTC. The V call is TRBV7-9, the J call TRBJ2-5, with D unresolved. Trimming cost V 3 bases and J 5 bases, with 13 bases left between them. The CDR3 runs 14 residues. Per the germline V gene, CDR1 is SEHNR and CDR2 is FQNEAQ (reference sequence).

This clone has just one count. CDR3 DNA sequence: TGTGCCATCGCGGGGGATCGGGGTAATGAAAAACTGTTTTTT. Translation: CAIAGDRGNEKLFF. This chain joins TRBV10-3 and TRBJ1-4; maybe TRBD1 (5 bases). V was shortened by 8 bases and J by 4 bases, with 14 bases between the two germline ends. The CDR3 loop spans 14 amino acids. The V gene's germline CDR1 is ENHRY and CDR2 SYGVKD.

V and J are TRBV18 and TRBJ2-5; perhaps D is TRBD1 or TRBD2 (5 bases each). V was cut by 2 bases and J by 5 bases, with 12 bases left in between. The germline gives CDR1 KGHSH, CDR2 LQKENI. The CDR3 contains 14 residues. CDR3 sequence: CASSPGGRGETQYF. The CDR3 coding sequence is TGTGCCAGCTCACCAGGGGGTCGCGGGGAGACCCAGTACTTC.

CDR3 amino acids: CASSPPTGSDIQYF. CDR3 coding DNA: TGTGCCAGCTCACCCCCGACAGGGTCCGACATTCAGTACTTC. The chain links TRBV18 to TRBJ2-4; TRBD1 agrees at 7 bases. The germline gives CDR1 KGHSH, CDR2 LQKENI. The CDR3 spans 14 residues. The V segment lost 3 bases and the J segment 8 bases; nucleotides outside the gene matches: 7.

V is TRBV10-3 and J is TRBJ1-1, with D tentatively TRBD1 (6 bases). CDR3 length equals 15 residues. Germline V gives CDR1 ENHRY, CDR2 SYGVKD. Trimming stripped 4 bases from V and 3 bases from J, with 15 bases between. The CDR3 reads CAISALRGVDTEAFF. In nucleotides, the CDR3 is TGTGCCATCAGTGCCCTTAGGGGGGTCGACACTGAAGCTTTCTTT.

As to this clone: One end of the junction fails to match germline, which may point to a read error. V gene TRBV3-1 (or the pseudogene TRBV3-2) combines with J gene TRBJ2-7, with TRBD1 matching 8 bases. CDR3 length: 14 residues. The germline CDR1 and CDR2 sequences are LGHDT and YNNKEL (reference sequence). CDR3 protein: CASSQGDRSLAAHF. The CDR3, as DNA: TGTGCCAGCAGCCAAGGGGACAGGTCCCTCGCGGCGCACTTC.

The V call is TRBV30, the J call TRBJ2-7, with D perhaps TRBD1 (6 bases). The CDR3 is 12 amino acids. The V end lost 2 bases, the J end lost 3 bases, and 8 bases lay between the germline ends. Germline CDR1 GTSNPN, CDR2 SVGIG (reference sequence). The CDR3 nucleotides read TGTGCCTGGAGTTCGGACAGCTACGAGCAGTACTTC. Protein: CAWSSDSYEQYF.

The V gene is TRBV4-1, the J gene TRBJ1-1; tentative D call: TRBD1 (5 bases). Germline CDR1 reads MGHRA; CDR2 reads YSYEKL. The CDR3 consists of 15 residues. V was shortened by 4 bases and J by 4 bases, with 16 bases between the two germline ends. DNA for the CDR3: TGCGCCAGCAGCCTAGGGCCTCTGGGGCTCACTGAAGCTTTCTTT. It yields the protein CASSLGPLGLTEAFF.

This sequence joins TRBV7-8 and TRBJ1-1, with 7 bases that match TRBD1. CDR1 is SGHVS and CDR2 is FQNEAQ in the germline V gene. This CDR3 contains 15 residues. V gave up 2 bases and J gave up 5 bases; unmatched junction bases: 8. CDR3 bases: TGTGCCAGCAGCTTAAAGACAGGGTTGGTAACTGAAGCTTTCTTT. Translation: CASSLKTGLVTEAFF.

V is TRBV7-2 and J is TRBJ2-7; D may be TRBD1 or TRBD2 (5 bases each). The germline V and J ends were trimmed by 5 bases and 5 bases, with 19 bases remaining between them. The CDR3 spans 15 residues. Germline values: CDR1 SGHTA, CDR2 FQGNSA. CDR3 region: CASSPRPGPGNEQYF. The DNA for the CDR3 is TGTGCCAGCAGCCCACGGCCGGGACCTGGAAACGAGCAGTACTTC.

V and J are TRBV19 and TRBJ1-4; 9 bases match TRBD1. There are 16 residues in the CDR3. The germline V gene encodes CDR1 LNHDA and CDR2 SQIVND (reference sequence). J lost 8 bases, V lost 5 bases, and 12 bases had no gene match. For the CDR3, the DNA is TGTGCCAGTAGTCCAGGGGGCGGACAGGGGAGAGAAAAACTGTTTTTT. This codes for CASSPGGGQGREKLFF.

The chain carries TRBV5-1 and TRBJ2-3; tentative D call: TRBD2 (6 bases). The V gene lost 0 bases and the J gene lost 6 bases, with 11 bases spanning the gap. Germline lookup yields CDR1 SGHRS and CDR2 YFSETQ. CDR3 length: 14 residues. The CDR3 DNA is TGCGCCAGCAGCTTGGCGGACTATGCGGATACGCAGTATTTT. Translated, it gives CASSLADYADTQYF.

This chain joins TRBV3-1 (or the pseudogene TRBV3-2) and TRBJ1-6; TRBD1 agrees at 7 bases. With 4 bases clipped from V and 2 bases from J, the junction kept 5 bases outside the gene matches. There are 16 residues in the CDR3. The germline CDR1 and CDR2 sequences are LGHDT and YNNKEL (reference sequence). CDR3 nucleotides: TGTGCCAGCAGCCCGACAGGGTGGACCTATAATTCACCCCTCCACTTT. This translates into CASSPTGWTYNSPLHF.

The chain couples TRBV2 to TRBJ2-5; 10 nucleotides align to TRBD2. V dropped 7 bases and J dropped 0; count of bases not matched to a gene: 5. This CDR3 region has 15 residues. The germline gives CDR1 SNHLY, CDR2 FYNNEI. CDR3 in DNA: TGTGCCAGCACACAAGCGGGGGGGTACCAAGAGACCCAGTACTTC. Its translation: CASTQAGGYQETQYF.

V is TRBV30 and J is TRBJ2-4, with D tentatively TRBD1 or TRBD2 (6 bases each). Trimming cost V 2 bases and J 5 bases, with 10 bases left between them. Looked up from germline, CDR1 is GTSNPN and CDR2 is SVGIG (reference sequence). The CDR3 has 13 residues. DNA for the CDR3: TGTGCCTGGAGTTACGGGGGCGAAAACATTCAGTACTTC. Translated, it gives CAWSYGGENIQYF.

V is TRBV27 and J is TRBJ2-1; D unresolved. CDR1 is MNHEY and CDR2 is SMNVEV in the germline V gene (reference sequence). V lost 5 bases and J lost 3, with 8 bases in between. CDR3 length: 13 residues. Written as DNA, the CDR3 is TGTGCCAGCAGTATACGCAGCTACAATGAGCAGTTCTTC. Protein product: CASSIRSYNEQFF.

This chain uses TRBV21-1 with TRBJ2-2; TRBD1, the D gene given by the table, was not confirmed from the DNA. TRBV21-1 is assigned pseudogene status. This CDR3 is built from 18 residues. CDR3 DNA sequence: TGTGCCAGCAGCAACTGGGACAGGGGACCTCTGAACACCGGGGAGCTGTTTTTT. Residues: CASSNWDRGPLNTGELFF.

This clone was seen only once. This rearrangement joins TRBV7-9 to TRBJ2-7; D remains unclear. In germline, CDR1 is SEHNR, CDR2 FQNEAQ (reference sequence). Trimming cost V 0 bases and J 7 bases, with 13 bases left between them. The CDR3 totals 14 residues. CDR3 DNA: TGTGCCAGCAGCTTAGCCCCTTTCTGGTGGGAGCAGTACTTC. This translates into CASSLAPFWWEQYF.

This clone was counted between two and nine times. The V call is TRBV7-9, the J call TRBJ2-7; D gene ambiguous. Per the germline V gene, CDR1 is SEHNR and CDR2 is FQNEAQ (reference sequence). CDR3 length equals 15 residues. The V gene lost 6 bases and the J gene lost 0 bases, with 15 bases spanning the gap. The DNA for the CDR3 is TGTGCCAGCAGTTCACGGACGGGTAACTCCTACGAGCAGTACTTC. As protein: CASSSRTGNSYEQYF.

This chain links TRBV3-1 (or the pseudogene TRBV3-2) with TRBJ2-2; no clear D. Between the trimmed V and J ends, which lost 4 bases and 0 bases, there was a span of 9 bases. The CDR3 runs to 15 residues. Germline CDR1 is LGHDT and CDR2 is YNNKEL (reference sequence). The CDR3 bases are TGTGCCAGCAGCCCAGGTTGGACGAACACCGGGGAGCTGTTTTTT. Its translation: CASSPGWTNTGELFF.

In this sample, this clone turned up once. This chain links TRBV18 with TRBJ1-2; D is possibly TRBD1 (5 bases). This CDR3 spans 14 amino acids. Trimming pared 3 bases from V and 5 bases from J, leaving 13 bases between. Germline loops: CDR1 KGHSH, CDR2 LQKENI. The CDR3 region has the DNA TGTGCCAGCTCACCGCAGGGTCTCCGGTATGGCTACACCTTC. Protein product: CASSPQGLRYGYTF.